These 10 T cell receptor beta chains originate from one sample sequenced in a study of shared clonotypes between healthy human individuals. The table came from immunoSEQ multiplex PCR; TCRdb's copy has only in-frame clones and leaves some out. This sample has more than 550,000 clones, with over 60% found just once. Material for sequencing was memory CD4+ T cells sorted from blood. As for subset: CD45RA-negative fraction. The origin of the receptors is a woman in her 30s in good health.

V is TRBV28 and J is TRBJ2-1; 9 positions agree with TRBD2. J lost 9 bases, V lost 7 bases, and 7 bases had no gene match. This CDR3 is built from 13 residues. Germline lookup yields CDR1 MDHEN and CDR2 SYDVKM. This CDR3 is CASNSGRKGEQFF. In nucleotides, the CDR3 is TGTGCCAGCAATAGCGGGAGAAAGGGTGAGCAGTTCTTC.

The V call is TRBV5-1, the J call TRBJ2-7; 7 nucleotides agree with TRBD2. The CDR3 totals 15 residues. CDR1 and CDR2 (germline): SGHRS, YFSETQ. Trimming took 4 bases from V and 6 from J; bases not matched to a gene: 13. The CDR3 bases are TGCGCCAGCAGCCTGGCTAGCGGTCCCTTAGGCGAGCAGTACTTC. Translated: CASSLASGPLGEQYF.

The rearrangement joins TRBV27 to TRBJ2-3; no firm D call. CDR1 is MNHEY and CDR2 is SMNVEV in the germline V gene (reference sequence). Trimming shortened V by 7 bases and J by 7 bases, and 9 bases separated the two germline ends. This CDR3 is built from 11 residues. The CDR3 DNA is TGTGCCAGCAAGACTTCGAATACGCAGTATTTT. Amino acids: CASKTSNTQYF.

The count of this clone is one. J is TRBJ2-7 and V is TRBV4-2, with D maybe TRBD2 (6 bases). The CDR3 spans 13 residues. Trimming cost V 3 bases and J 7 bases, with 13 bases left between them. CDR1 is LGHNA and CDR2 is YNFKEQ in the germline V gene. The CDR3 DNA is TGTGCCAGCAGCCAGGGCGGGGTGGGGGAGCAGTACTTC. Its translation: CASSQGGVGEQYF.

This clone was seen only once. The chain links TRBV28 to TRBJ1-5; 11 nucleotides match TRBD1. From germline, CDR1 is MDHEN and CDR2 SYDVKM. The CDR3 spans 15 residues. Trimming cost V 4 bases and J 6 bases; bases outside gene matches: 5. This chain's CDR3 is CASSSGQGAIQPQHF. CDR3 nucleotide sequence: TGTGCCAGCAGTTCTGGACAGGGGGCCATTCAGCCCCAGCATTTT. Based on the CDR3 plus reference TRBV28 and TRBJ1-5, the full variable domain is DVKVTQSSRYLVKRTGEKVFLECVQDMDHENMFWYRQDPGLGLRLIYFSYDVKMKEKGDIPEGYSVSREKKERFSLILESASTNQTSMYLCASSSGQGAIQPQHFGDGTRLSIL.

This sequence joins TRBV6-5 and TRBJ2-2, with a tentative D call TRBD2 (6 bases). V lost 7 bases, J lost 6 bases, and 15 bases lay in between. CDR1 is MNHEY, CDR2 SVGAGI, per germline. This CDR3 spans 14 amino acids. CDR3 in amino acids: CASTLAVGAGELFF. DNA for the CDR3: TGTGCCAGCACCTTAGCGGTTGGAGCCGGGGAGCTGTTTTTT.

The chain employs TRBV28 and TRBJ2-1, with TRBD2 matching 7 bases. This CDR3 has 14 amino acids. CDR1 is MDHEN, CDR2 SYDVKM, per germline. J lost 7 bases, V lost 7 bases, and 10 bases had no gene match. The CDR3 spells CASTLEIGRNEQFF. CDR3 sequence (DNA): TGTGCCAGCACCTTAGAGATCGGGAGGAATGAGCAGTTCTTC. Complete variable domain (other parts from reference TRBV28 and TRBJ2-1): DVKVTQSSRYLVKRTGEKVFLECVQDMDHENMFWYRQDPGLGLRLIYFSYDVKMKEKGDIPEGYSVSREKKERFSLILESASTNQTSMYLCASTLEIGRNEQFFGPGTRLTVL.

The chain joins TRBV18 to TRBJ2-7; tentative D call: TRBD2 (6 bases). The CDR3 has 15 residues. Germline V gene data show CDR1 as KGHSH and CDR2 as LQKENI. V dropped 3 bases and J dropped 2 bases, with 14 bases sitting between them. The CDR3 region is CASSPGIAEAYEQYF. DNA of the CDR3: TGTGCCAGCTCACCTGGGATAGCGGAGGCCTACGAGCAGTACTTC.

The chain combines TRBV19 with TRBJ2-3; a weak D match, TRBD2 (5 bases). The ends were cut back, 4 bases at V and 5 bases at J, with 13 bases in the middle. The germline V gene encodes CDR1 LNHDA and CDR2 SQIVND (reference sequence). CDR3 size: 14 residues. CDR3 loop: CASSTTGSLDTQYF. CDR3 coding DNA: TGTGCCAGTAGTACAACGGGATCCCTAGATACGCAGTATTTT.

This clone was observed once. The CDR3 region is CASSSLLVKGRSYEQYF. CDR3 bases: TGTGCCAGCAGCTCCCTATTGGTAAAGGGGCGATCCTACGAGCAGTACTTC. The chain couples TRBV7-3 to TRBJ2-7; D may be TRBD1 (5 bases). Germline CDR1 is SGHTA and CDR2 is FQGTGA. The CDR3 runs 17 residues. V was trimmed by 4 bases and J by 1 base, leaving 20 bases between them.